This T cell receptor (beta chain) was sequenced during a study of human T cells and chemical hapten exposure. Whole-study context: Weekly administration of diphenylcyclopropenone to the scalp of patients continued throughout the approximately 25-week study.

TCRdb reprocessed the RACE reads with MiXCR, giving one entry per CDR3 protein. The table has under 300,000 distinct CDR3 sequences, more than 6.5% seen once; the top ten hold about 2.1%. The time point denotes: pre-sensitization, week 0. As to treatment: therapeutic diphenylcyclopropenone sensitization with weekly scalp DPC. Patients had alopecia, were aged 18 to 70, and were not pregnant. The V gene end was trimmed by 3 bases and the J gene end by 5 bases; junction bases not matched to a gene: 4. The germline CDR1 and CDR2 sequences are SGHVS and FQNEAQ. The CDR3 loop spans 14 amino acids. This sequence joins TRBV7-8 and TRBJ1-2, with 9 bases aligning to TRBD1. The TCR was taken from a woman between 40 and 50 years old with alopecia areata. Some clones in this sample may be carry-over from other donors' samples. Here the sequenced sample was whole blood, taken in connection with sensitization to the hapten diphenylcyclopropenone (DPC). This chain's CDR3 is CASSFRTGEYGYTF. The CDR3 DNA is TGTGCCAGCAGCTTCCGGACAGGGGAGTATGGCTACACCTTC.